The 10 T cell receptor beta chains given below trace back to one sample, sequenced in a study of shared clonotypes between healthy human individuals. Clones were sequenced by immunoSEQ multiplex PCR, and TCRdb holds only the in-frame ones, with some missing. The sample gives over 2 million clones, less than 95% of which show up once; roughly 1.1% is in the top ten. Naive CD8 cells lacked CD45RO and underwent positive selection for CCR7, leaving out terminally differentiated effector memory CD45RA+ cells. Sequenced sample: naive CD8+ T cells sorted from blood. The receptors shown here come from a man between 18 and 29 years old in good health.

Regarding this clone: The sample carries other DNA sequences with the same CDR3. The V call is TRBV6-5, the J call TRBJ2-5, with no clear D. Trimming stripped 2 bases from V and 1 base from J, with 5 bases between. CDR1 is MNHEY and CDR2 is SVGAGI in the germline V gene. This CDR3 comprises 13 residues. DNA for the CDR3: TGTGCCAGCAGTTACCGCGGCCAAGAGACCCAGTACTTC. It translates to CASSYRGQETQYF.

CDR3 in amino acids: CASSFTGGGGYTF. CDR3 nucleotides: TGTGCCAGCAGCTTTACAGGGGGCGGAGGCTACACCTTC. V is TRBV5-4 and J is TRBJ1-2; 9 bases align to TRBD1. Trimming cost V 2 bases and J 8 bases; bases outside gene matches: 4. CDR1 is SGHNT and CDR2 is YYREEE in the germline V gene (reference sequence). The CDR3 spans 13 residues.

The V gene is TRBV10-2, the J gene TRBJ2-3; TRBD1 might be the D (6 bases). CDR3 length equals 14 residues. Germline-derived CDR1 and CDR2 are WSHSY and SAAADI. The V and J ends lost 4 bases and 4 bases respectively, with 12 bases between them. This chain's CDR3 is CASSGTVPADTQYF. CDR3 coding DNA: TGCGCCAGCAGTGGGACAGTACCGGCAGATACGCAGTATTTT.

This clone was seen just once. The chain carries TRBV27 and TRBJ1-1, with 8 bases aligning to TRBD1. J was trimmed by 1 base and V by 8 bases; bases with no gene match: 12. Germline assignment: CDR1 MNHEY and CDR2 SMNVEV (reference sequence). This CDR3 has 16 residues. In DNA form, the CDR3 reads TGTGCCAGCGGTTGGGGGCAGGGGGCTAGGAACACTGAAGCTTTCTTT. This encodes CASGWGQGARNTEAFF.

Remarks on this clone: The sample holds other DNA sequences that translate to the same CDR3. The chain links TRBV5-6 to TRBJ2-7, with unresolved D. The CDR3 covers 13 residues. Per the germline V gene, CDR1 is SGHDT and CDR2 is YYEEEE. The V end was cut by 2 bases, the J end by 2 bases, with 8 bases between. The CDR3 is CASSLVAAYEQYF. In nucleotides, the CDR3 is TGTGCCAGCAGCTTAGTGGCAGCCTACGAGCAGTACTTC.

The V and J genes are TRBV4-1 and TRBJ2-3; TRBD2 matches at 7 bases. This CDR3 spans 19 amino acids. V shed 3 bases, J shed 6 bases, and the junction held 21 bases outside the gene matches. Germline V gene data show CDR1 as MGHRA and CDR2 as YSYEKL. Written as DNA, the CDR3 is TGCGCCAGCAGCCAGGTGCCGACCCCCGGGGAGGGAACTATGGATACGCAGTATTTT. Translation: CASSQVPTPGEGTMDTQYF.

J is TRBJ2-1 and V is TRBV6-1; no clear D. This CDR3 is built from 13 residues. Trimming removed 7 bases at V and 4 bases at J, with 11 bases between. Germline V gene sequence: CDR1 MNHNS, CDR2 SASEGT. CDR3 sequence (DNA): TGTGCCAGCAAGAGCCCTAGGTACAATGAGCAGTTCTTC. It translates to CASKSPRYNEQFF.

The V call is TRBV5-6, the J call TRBJ1-1; tentative D call: TRBD1 (5 bases). Germline CDR1 SGHDT, CDR2 YYEEEE. This CDR3 has 13 residues. V was clipped by 2 bases and J by 4 bases, with 9 bases between them. DNA for the CDR3: TGTGCCAGCAGCTTCGTGGGGGGCACTGAAGCTTTCTTT. Translated: CASSFVGGTEAFF.

V is TRBV28 and J is TRBJ2-1; D possibly corresponds to TRBD1 (6 bases). The CDR3 is 15 residues long. CDR1 and CDR2 (germline): MDHEN, SYDVKM. V lost 6 bases and J 7 bases, leaving 19 bases between the germline ends. In DNA, the CDR3 is TGTGCCAGCAGCTCCGGGAACCTAAGGGGGAATGAGCAGTTCTTC. It is translated as CASSSGNLRGNEQFF.

Worth noting for this clone: The identical CDR3 is also encoded by other nucleotide sequences in the sample. This chain uses TRBV28 with TRBJ1-2, with TRBD1 matching 8 bases. Germline values: CDR1 MDHEN, CDR2 SYDVKM. With V trimmed by 3 bases and J by 5 bases, 2 bases remained unmatched. This CDR3 has 13 amino acids. DNA for the CDR3: TGTGCCAGCAGTTTCGGGACAGGATATGGCTACACCTTC. Translating it yields CASSFGTGYGYTF.